These T cell receptor beta chains were read from a single sample in a study of regulatory T cells in long-lasting Graves disease. TCRdb redid the calling of the multiplex PCR reads with MiXCR, one entry per CDR3 protein. The table includes a few hundred thousand distinct CDR3 sequences, around 11% detected once. This same sample was also taken into another study, of T cells in Graves' hyperthyroidism and ophthalmopathy.

Material: peripheral blood mononuclear cells (PBMCs), obtained at new diagnosis, from a patient treated with antithyroid drugs. The receptor source for this set is a woman in her late teens or twenties with Graves disease. Both conserved end residues are part of each CDR3. A D gene is named only where the DNA matches it firmly. Not all rows give a size; the values are once, few, many and, for expanded clones, a class.

v_gene: TRBV18
len: 14
abundance: many
d_gene: .
j_gene: TRBJ1-1
CDR3nt: TGTGCCAGCTCACCGGGGCCGCGTTCCACTGAAGCTTTCTTT
CDR3aa: CASSPGPRSTEAFF

v_gene: TRBV14
len: 15
abundance: many
d_gene: TRBD2
j_gene: TRBJ2-7
CDR3nt: TGTGCCAGCAGCCAACAGGCGGGAGGGTCCCACGAGCAGTACTTC
CDR3aa: CASSQQAGGSHEQYF

v_gene: TRBV14
len: 13
abundance: many
d_gene: .
j_gene: TRBJ1-2
CDR3nt: TGTGCCAGCAGCCCCTGGTTAGGCTATGGCTACACCTTC
CDR3aa: CASSPWLGYGYTF

v_gene: TRBV7-9
len: 14
abundance: .
d_gene: .
j_gene: TRBJ1-4
CDR3nt: TGTGCCAGCAGCTTAGATCGCCAGGCTGAAAAACTGTTTTTT
CDR3aa: CASSLDRQAEKLFF

v_gene: TRBV6-2/TRBV6-3
len: 15
abundance: many
d_gene: .
j_gene: TRBJ1-6
CDR3nt: TGTGCCAGCAGTTCCGCCGACACAAATAATTCACCCCTCCACTTT
CDR3aa: CASSSADTNNSPLHF

v_gene: TRBV5-1
len: 15
abundance: many
d_gene: TRBD2
j_gene: TRBJ2-2
CDR3nt: TGCGCCAGCGGGGGACTAGCGGGAAGGGCCGGGGAGCTGTTTTTT
CDR3aa: CASGGLAGRAGELFF

v_gene: TRBV24-1
len: 17
abundance: many
d_gene: .
j_gene: TRBJ2-1
CDR3nt: TGTGCCACCAGACCCCACGCTTGCTCCCCCTCCTACAATGAGCAGTTCTTC
CDR3aa: CATRPHACSPSYNEQFF

v_gene: TRBV10-3
len: 14
abundance: few
d_gene: .
j_gene: TRBJ1-1
CDR3nt: TGTGCCATCAGTGAGTCGGGTGGGTCCGCTGAAGCTTTCTTT
CDR3aa: CAISESGGSAEAFF

v_gene: TRBV19
len: 15
abundance: .
d_gene: .
j_gene: TRBJ1-2
CDR3nt: TGTGCCAGTAGTATATGGGGGCTCGGTAACTATGGCTACACCTTC
CDR3aa: CASSIWGLGNYGYTF

v_gene: TRBV6-4
len: 15
abundance: few
d_gene: .
j_gene: TRBJ2-5
CDR3nt: TGTGCCAGCAGTTACTCAACGGGGTCGGGAGAGACCCAGTACTTC
CDR3aa: CASSYSTGSGETQYF

v_gene: TRBV7-2
len: 17
abundance: few
d_gene: .
j_gene: TRBJ1-5
CDR3nt: TGTGCCAGCAGCCGAATACTCCGGGGGGGGGTCAATCAGCCCCAGCATTTT
CDR3aa: CASSRILRGGVNQPQHF

v_gene: TRBV12-3/TRBV12-4
len: 15
abundance: many
d_gene: TRBD1
j_gene: TRBJ1-2
CDR3nt: TGTGCCAGCAGTTTAGGGGACAGGCGGGGCTATGGCTACACCTTC
CDR3aa: CASSLGDRRGYGYTF

v_gene: TRBV20-1
len: 16
abundance: many
d_gene: .
j_gene: TRBJ2-7
CDR3nt: TGCAGTGCCCTGATACCGGGACTTCTATACCCCTACGAGCAGTACTTC
CDR3aa: CSALIPGLLYPYEQYF

v_gene: TRBV3-1
len: 15
abundance: .
d_gene: .
j_gene: TRBJ1-2
CDR3nt: TGTGCCAGCAGCCAAGAGGGTAGGGTAAACTATGGCTACACCTTC
CDR3aa: CASSQEGRVNYGYTF

v_gene: TRBV5-6
len: 13
abundance: .
d_gene: TRBD1
j_gene: TRBJ1-1
CDR3nt: TGTGCCAGCAGCTTGGGAGACAGGGTAAAGGCTTTCTTT
CDR3aa: CASSLGDRVKAFF

v_gene: TRBV24-1
len: 16
abundance: few
d_gene: TRBD2
j_gene: TRBJ2-1
CDR3nt: TGTGCCACCAGTGACGATAGCGGGAGCTCCTACAATGAGCAGTTCTTC
CDR3aa: CATSDDSGSSYNEQFF

v_gene: TRBV11-2
len: 15
abundance: many
d_gene: TRBD1
j_gene: TRBJ1-2
CDR3nt: TGTGCCAGCAGCTATCAGGGGGCCGGCCTCAATGGCTACACCTTC
CDR3aa: CASSYQGAGLNGYTF

v_gene: TRBV11-1
len: 17
abundance: many
d_gene: .
j_gene: TRBJ2-1
CDR3nt: TGTGCCAGCAGCTTAGACGGGGTGGCTAGCTCCTACAATGAGCAGTTCTTC
CDR3aa: CASSLDGVASSYNEQFF

v_gene: TRBV6-2/TRBV6-3
len: 17
abundance: many
d_gene: .
j_gene: TRBJ2-1
CDR3nt: TGTGCCAGCAGTTACTGGTACGGGACGGGGACCATCAATGAGCAGTTCTTC
CDR3aa: CASSYWYGTGTINEQFF

v_gene: TRBV5-6
len: 14
abundance: few
d_gene: TRBD2
j_gene: TRBJ2-5
CDR3nt: TGTGCCAGCAAGGGGGGGACTAGCTCAGAGACCCAGTACTTC
CDR3aa: CASKGGTSSETQYF

v_gene: TRBV4-1
len: 15
abundance: .
d_gene: .
j_gene: TRBJ2-2
CDR3nt: TGCGCCAGCAGCCAAGAGGGTCATCCCACCGGGGAGCTGTTTTTT
CDR3aa: CASSQEGHPTGELFF

v_gene: TRBV20-1
len: 13
abundance: many
d_gene: .
j_gene: TRBJ2-1
CDR3nt: TGCAGTGCTAGAGATAGAAGGTACAATGAGCAGTTCTTC
CDR3aa: CSARDRRYNEQFF

v_gene: TRBV6-1
len: 12
abundance: few
d_gene: .
j_gene: TRBJ1-3
CDR3nt: TGTGCCAACAGTCACGGACGAAACACCATATATTTT
CDR3aa: CANSHGRNTIYF

v_gene: TRBV12-3/TRBV12-4
len: 14
abundance: many
d_gene: .
j_gene: TRBJ2-3
CDR3nt: TGTGCCAGCAGGGGACGAGCGGGTACAGATACGCAGTATTTT
CDR3aa: CASRGRAGTDTQYF

v_gene: TRBV29-1
len: 14
abundance: .
d_gene: TRBD2
j_gene: TRBJ2-3
CDR3nt: TGCAGCGTCGTATCTAGCGGGAGCACAGATACGCAGTATTTT
CDR3aa: CSVVSSGSTDTQYF

v_gene: TRBV11-2
len: 14
abundance: many
d_gene: .
j_gene: TRBJ2-1
CDR3nt: TGTGCCAGCAGCTTGACGGGCCCTTACAATGAGCAGTTCTTC
CDR3aa: CASSLTGPYNEQFF

v_gene: TRBV14
len: 16
abundance: few
d_gene: .
j_gene: TRBJ1-3
CDR3nt: TGTGCCAGCAGCCAGGCCAGGCGACTCTCTGGAAACACCATATATTTT
CDR3aa: CASSQARRLSGNTIYF

v_gene: TRBV3-1
len: 17
abundance: .
d_gene: TRBD2
j_gene: TRBJ2-3
CDR3nt: TGTGCCAGCAGCTCCCCCCAAGGGGCGGGAGCCCCAGATACGCAGTATTTT
CDR3aa: CASSSPQGAGAPDTQYF

v_gene: TRBV20-1
len: 15
abundance: few
d_gene: TRBD1
j_gene: TRBJ2-5
CDR3nt: TGCAGTGCTAGCCGTCCACAGGGGGCAAGAGAGACCCAGTACTTC
CDR3aa: CSASRPQGARETQYF

v_gene: TRBV4-1
len: 16
abundance: .
d_gene: .
j_gene: TRBJ2-2
CDR3nt: TGCGCCAGCAGCCAACGTGTGAGGGAGGACACCGGGGAGCTGTTTTTT
CDR3aa: CASSQRVREDTGELFF

v_gene: TRBV12-5
len: 18
abundance: .
d_gene: TRBD2
j_gene: TRBJ2-1
CDR3nt: TGTGCTAGTGGTTTCATCCTTCCGACTAGCGGGAGCTACAATGAGCAGTTCTTC
CDR3aa: CASGFILPTSGSYNEQFF

v_gene: TRBV28
len: 12
abundance: many
d_gene: TRBD1
j_gene: TRBJ1-2
CDR3nt: TGTGCCGCCCACGGGACAGACTATGGCTACACCTTC
CDR3aa: CAAHGTDYGYTF

v_gene: TRBV4-3
len: 16
abundance: few
d_gene: TRBD1
j_gene: TRBJ1-1
CDR3nt: TGCGCCAGCAGCCGAGTGGACAGGGGGTTAGACACTGAAGCTTTCTTT
CDR3aa: CASSRVDRGLDTEAFF

v_gene: TRBV27
len: 19
abundance: many
d_gene: TRBD2
j_gene: TRBJ2-5
CDR3nt: TGTGCCAGCAGTCCCACGCAGCAGAGGGCTAGCGGGGGGAAAGAGACCCAGTACTTC
CDR3aa: CASSPTQQRASGGKETQYF

v_gene: TRBV10-3
len: 15
abundance: many
d_gene: TRBD1
j_gene: TRBJ2-7
CDR3nt: TGTGCCATCAGTGAAGGACAGGGATTGGCCTACGAGCAGTACTTC
CDR3aa: CAISEGQGLAYEQYF

v_gene: TRBV10-3
len: 11
abundance: few
d_gene: .
j_gene: TRBJ2-1
CDR3nt: TGTGCCATCACCGAAGGGCGTGAGCAGTTCTTC
CDR3aa: CAITEGREQFF

v_gene: TRBV7-9
len: 14
abundance: many
d_gene: TRBD2
j_gene: TRBJ2-3
CDR3nt: TGTGCCAGCAGCGAGCGGGGAGACACAGATACGCAGTATTTT
CDR3aa: CASSERGDTDTQYF

v_gene: TRBV6-9
len: 13
abundance: .
d_gene: .
j_gene: TRBJ2-1
CDR3nt: TGTGCCAGCAGTTACGGCCCATACAATGAGCAGTTCTTC
CDR3aa: CASSYGPYNEQFF

v_gene: TRBV7-9
len: 16
abundance: .
d_gene: TRBD2
j_gene: TRBJ2-1
CDR3nt: TGTGCCAGCAGCTTCCCGGGACTAGCGGGGGAGGATGAGCAGTTCTTC
CDR3aa: CASSFPGLAGEDEQFF

v_gene: TRBV29-1
len: 14
abundance: .
d_gene: .
j_gene: TRBJ1-2
CDR3nt: TGCAGCGTTGAGACCCAGGGATCCAACTATGGCTACACCTTC
CDR3aa: CSVETQGSNYGYTF

v_gene: TRBV19
len: 15
abundance: many
d_gene: .
j_gene: TRBJ1-5
CDR3nt: TGTGCCAGCCGAGAGCAGGTGAATAGCAATCAGCCCCAGCATTTT
CDR3aa: CASREQVNSNQPQHF

v_gene: TRBV5-1
len: 17
abundance: many
d_gene: TRBD2
j_gene: TRBJ2-2
CDR3nt: TGCGCCAGCAGCCCCTTCTTAGCGGGCTCGAACACCGGGGAGCTGTTTTTT
CDR3aa: CASSPFLAGSNTGELFF

v_gene: TRBV10-3
len: 14
abundance: many
d_gene: .
j_gene: TRBJ2-7
CDR3nt: TGTGCCATCAGTGAGTCGTCGGAGGGGCACGAGCAGTACTTC
CDR3aa: CAISESSEGHEQYF

v_gene: TRBV7-2
len: 15
abundance: many
d_gene: .
j_gene: TRBJ2-5
CDR3nt: TGTGCCAGCAGCTCCCAGGGTATTCCTCAAGAGACCCAGTACTTC
CDR3aa: CASSSQGIPQETQYF

v_gene: TRBV29-1
len: 14
abundance: many
d_gene: .
j_gene: TRBJ2-1
CDR3nt: TGCAGCGTTTCCCGGGGACCCTCCTACAATGAGCAGTTCTTC
CDR3aa: CSVSRGPSYNEQFF

v_gene: TRBV27
len: 14
abundance: many
d_gene: .
j_gene: TRBJ2-7
CDR3nt: TGTGCCAGCAGTTCCCTCGATAGCTCCTACGAGCAGTACTTC
CDR3aa: CASSSLDSSYEQYF

v_gene: TRBV11-2
len: 12
abundance: many
d_gene: .
j_gene: TRBJ2-7
CDR3nt: TGTGCCAGCAGCTTAGTACTATCCGAGCAGTACTTC
CDR3aa: CASSLVLSEQYF

v_gene: TRBV11-3
len: 13
abundance: many
d_gene: .
j_gene: TRBJ2-1
CDR3nt: TGTGCCAGCAGCTTTCGGATGAACAATGAGCAGTTCTTC
CDR3aa: CASSFRMNNEQFF

v_gene: TRBV7-3
len: 12
abundance: .
d_gene: .
j_gene: TRBJ2-1
CDR3nt: TGTGCCAGCAGCTTAAACGGGGATGAGCAGTTCTTC
CDR3aa: CASSLNGDEQFF

v_gene: TRBV6-2/TRBV6-3
len: 14
abundance: many
d_gene: .
j_gene: TRBJ2-1
CDR3nt: TGTGCCAGCACGTTTAAGCCCCCAAACAATGAGCAGTTCTTC
CDR3aa: CASTFKPPNNEQFF

v_gene: TRBV19
len: 14
abundance: many
d_gene: .
j_gene: TRBJ1-5
CDR3nt: TGTGCCAGTAGTCAGGGTCTAGGAAATCAGCCCCAGCATTTT
CDR3aa: CASSQGLGNQPQHF

v_gene: TRBV4-3
len: 18
abundance: many
d_gene: TRBD1
j_gene: TRBJ2-1
CDR3nt: TGCGCCAGCAGCCAATTTTCGACAGGGCGGAGCTCCTACAATGAGCAGTTCTTC
CDR3aa: CASSQFSTGRSSYNEQFF

v_gene: TRBV7-2
len: 16
abundance: many
d_gene: .
j_gene: TRBJ2-1
CDR3nt: TGTGCCAGCAGCCTTCTCGGGCGGACCTACTACAATGAGCAGTTCTTC
CDR3aa: CASSLLGRTYYNEQFF

v_gene: TRBV6-2/TRBV6-3
len: 15
abundance: many
d_gene: .
j_gene: TRBJ2-3
CDR3nt: TGTGCCAGCAGGACTCGTGCGAGAAGCACAGATACGCAGTATTTT
CDR3aa: CASRTRARSTDTQYF

v_gene: TRBV28
len: 14
abundance: .
d_gene: TRBD1
j_gene: TRBJ1-1
CDR3nt: TGTGCCAGCGGGGACAGGGGTACGGGCACTGAAGCTTTCTTT
CDR3aa: CASGDRGTGTEAFF